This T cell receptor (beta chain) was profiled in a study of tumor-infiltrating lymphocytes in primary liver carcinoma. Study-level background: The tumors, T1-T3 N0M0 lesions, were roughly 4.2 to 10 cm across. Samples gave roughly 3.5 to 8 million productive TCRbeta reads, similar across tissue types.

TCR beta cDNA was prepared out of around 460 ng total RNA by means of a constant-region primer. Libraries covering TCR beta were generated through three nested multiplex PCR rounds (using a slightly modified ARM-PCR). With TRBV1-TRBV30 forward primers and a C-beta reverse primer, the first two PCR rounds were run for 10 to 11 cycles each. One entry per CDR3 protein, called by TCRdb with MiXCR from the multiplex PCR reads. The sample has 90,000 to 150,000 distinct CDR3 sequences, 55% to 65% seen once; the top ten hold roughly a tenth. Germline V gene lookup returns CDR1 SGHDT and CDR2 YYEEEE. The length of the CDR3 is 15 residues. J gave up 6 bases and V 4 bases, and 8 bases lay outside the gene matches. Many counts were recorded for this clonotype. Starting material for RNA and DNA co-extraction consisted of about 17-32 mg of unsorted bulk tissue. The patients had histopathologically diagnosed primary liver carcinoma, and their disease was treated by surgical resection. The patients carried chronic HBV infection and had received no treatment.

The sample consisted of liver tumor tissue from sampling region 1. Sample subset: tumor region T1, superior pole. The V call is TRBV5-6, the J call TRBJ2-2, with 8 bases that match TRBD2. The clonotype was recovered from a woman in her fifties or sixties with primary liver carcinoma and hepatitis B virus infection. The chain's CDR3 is CASSQRTSRAGELFF. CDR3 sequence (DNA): TGTGCCAGCAGCCAAAGGACTAGCCGGGCCGGGGAGCTGTTTTTT.